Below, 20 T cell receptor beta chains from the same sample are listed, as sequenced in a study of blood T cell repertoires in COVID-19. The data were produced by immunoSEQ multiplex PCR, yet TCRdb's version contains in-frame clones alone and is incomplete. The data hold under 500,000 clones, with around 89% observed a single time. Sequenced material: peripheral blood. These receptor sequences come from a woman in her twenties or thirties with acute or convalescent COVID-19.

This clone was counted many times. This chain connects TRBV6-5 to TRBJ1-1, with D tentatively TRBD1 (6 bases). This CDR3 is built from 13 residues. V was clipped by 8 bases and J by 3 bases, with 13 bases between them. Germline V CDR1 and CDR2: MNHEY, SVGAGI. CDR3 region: CASGRAGDTEAFF. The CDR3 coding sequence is TGTGCCAGCGGACGAGCAGGGGACACTGAAGCTTTCTTT.

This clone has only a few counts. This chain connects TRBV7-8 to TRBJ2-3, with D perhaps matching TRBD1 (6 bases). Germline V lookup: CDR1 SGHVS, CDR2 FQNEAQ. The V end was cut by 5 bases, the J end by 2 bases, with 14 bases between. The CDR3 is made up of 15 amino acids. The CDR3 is CASSQPTGHTDTQYF. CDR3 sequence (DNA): TGTGCCAGCAGCCAACCGACAGGACACACAGATACGCAGTATTTT.

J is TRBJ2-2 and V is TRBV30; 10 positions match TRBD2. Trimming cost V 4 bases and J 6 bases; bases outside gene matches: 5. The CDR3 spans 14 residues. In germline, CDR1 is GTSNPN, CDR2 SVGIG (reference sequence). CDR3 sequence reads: CAWKSGGAAGELFF. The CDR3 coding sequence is TGTGCCTGGAAGAGCGGGGGGGCCGCCGGGGAGCTGTTTTTT.

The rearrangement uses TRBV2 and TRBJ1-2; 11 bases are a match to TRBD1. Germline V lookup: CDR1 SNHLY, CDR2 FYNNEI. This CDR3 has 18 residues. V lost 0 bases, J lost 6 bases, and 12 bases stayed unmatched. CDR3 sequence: CASSEAPGTGGFNDGYTF. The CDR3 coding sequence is TGTGCCAGCAGTGAAGCTCCCGGGACAGGGGGTTTCAATGATGGCTACACCTTC.

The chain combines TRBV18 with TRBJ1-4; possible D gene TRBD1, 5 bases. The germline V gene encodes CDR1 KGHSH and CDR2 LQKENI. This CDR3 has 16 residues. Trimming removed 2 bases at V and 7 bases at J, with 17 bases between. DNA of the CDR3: TGTGCCAGCTCACCAGGGCACAGGTCCAAGGCTGAAAAACTGTTTTTT. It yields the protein CASSPGHRSKAEKLFF.

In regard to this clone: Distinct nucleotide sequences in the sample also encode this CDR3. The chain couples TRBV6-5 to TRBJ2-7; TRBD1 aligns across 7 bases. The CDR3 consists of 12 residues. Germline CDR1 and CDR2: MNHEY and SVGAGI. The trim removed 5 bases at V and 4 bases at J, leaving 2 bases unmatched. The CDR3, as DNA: TGTGCCAGCAGTAGACAGGGTTACGAGCAGTACTTC. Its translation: CASSRQGYEQYF.

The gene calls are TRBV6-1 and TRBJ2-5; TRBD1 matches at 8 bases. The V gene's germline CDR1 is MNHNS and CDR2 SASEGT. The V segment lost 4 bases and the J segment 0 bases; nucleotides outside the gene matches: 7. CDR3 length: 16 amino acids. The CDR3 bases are TGTGCCAGCAGTGCCAGGACAGGGCTGTACCAAGAGACCCAGTACTTC. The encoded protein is CASSARTGLYQETQYF.

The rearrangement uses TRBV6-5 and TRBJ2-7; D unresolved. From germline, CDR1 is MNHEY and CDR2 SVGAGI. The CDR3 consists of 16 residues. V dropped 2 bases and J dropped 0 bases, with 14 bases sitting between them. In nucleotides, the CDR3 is TGTGCCAGCAGTTACGAAGCCGGTAAAAGCTCCTACGAGCAGTACTTC. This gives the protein CASSYEAGKSSYEQYF.

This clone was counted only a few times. This chain's CDR3 is CASSRIGTPNTEAFF. In DNA form, the CDR3 reads TGTGCCAGCTCACGGATTGGGACACCGAACACTGAAGCTTTCTTT. The chain is built from TRBV18 and TRBJ1-1; TRBD1 might be the D (6 bases). Trimming cost V 4 bases and J 1 base, with 13 bases left between them. This CDR3 has 15 residues. Germline CDR1 KGHSH, CDR2 LQKENI. Complete variable domain (other parts from reference TRBV18 and TRBJ1-1): NAGVMQNPRHLVRRRGQEARLRCSPMKGHSHVYWYRQLPEEGLKFMVYLQKENIIDESGMPKERFSAEFPKEGPSILRIQQVVRGDSAAYFCASSRIGTPNTEAFFGQGTRLTVV.

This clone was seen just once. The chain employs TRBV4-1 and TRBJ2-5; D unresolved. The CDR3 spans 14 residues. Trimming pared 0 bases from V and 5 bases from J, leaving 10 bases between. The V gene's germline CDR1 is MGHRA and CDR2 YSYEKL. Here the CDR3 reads CASSQEEASETQYF. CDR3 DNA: TGCGCCAGCAGCCAAGAAGAGGCCAGTGAGACCCAGTACTTC.

The CDR3 DNA sequence: TGTGCCAGCAGTTATGGGGGGGCGGTTGGCTACACCTTC. It codes for CASSYGGAVGYTF. This sequence joins TRBV12-3 or TRBV12-4 and TRBJ1-2; D may be TRBD1 (6 bases). Trimming stripped 4 bases from V and 7 bases from J, with 13 bases between. CDR3 length: 13 amino acids.

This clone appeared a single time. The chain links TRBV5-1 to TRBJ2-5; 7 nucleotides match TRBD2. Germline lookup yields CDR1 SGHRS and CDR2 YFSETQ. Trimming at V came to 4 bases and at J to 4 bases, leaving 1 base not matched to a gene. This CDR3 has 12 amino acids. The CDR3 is CASSPGGETQYF. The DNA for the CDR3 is TGCGCCAGCAGCCCGGGGGGAGAGACCCAGTACTTC.

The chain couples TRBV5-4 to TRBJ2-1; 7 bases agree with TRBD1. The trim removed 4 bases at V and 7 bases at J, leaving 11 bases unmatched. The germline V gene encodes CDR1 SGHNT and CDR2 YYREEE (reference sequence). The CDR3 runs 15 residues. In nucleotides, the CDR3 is TGTGCCAGCAGCCGACATTCGGACAGGATGAATGAGCAGTTCTTC. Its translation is CASSRHSDRMNEQFF. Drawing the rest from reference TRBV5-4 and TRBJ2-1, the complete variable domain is ETGVTQSPTHLIKTRGQQVTLRCSSQSGHNTVSWYQQALGQGPQFIFQYYREEENGRGNFPPRFSGLQFPNYSSELNVNALELDDSALYLCASSRHSDRMNEQFFGPGTRLTVL.

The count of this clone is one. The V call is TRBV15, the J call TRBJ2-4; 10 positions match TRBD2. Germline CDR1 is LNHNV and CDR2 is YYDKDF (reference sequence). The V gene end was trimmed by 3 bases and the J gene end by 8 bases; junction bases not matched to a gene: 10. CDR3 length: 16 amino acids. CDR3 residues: CATSSPLAGAGDIQYF. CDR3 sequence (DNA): TGTGCCACCAGCAGTCCCCTAGCGGGGGCGGGCGACATTCAGTACTTC.

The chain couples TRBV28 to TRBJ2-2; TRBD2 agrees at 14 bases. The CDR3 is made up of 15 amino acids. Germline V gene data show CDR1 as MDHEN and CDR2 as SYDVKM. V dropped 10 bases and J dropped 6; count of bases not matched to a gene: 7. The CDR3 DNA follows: TGTGCCACGGGACTAGCGGGGGCTAATTCCGGGGAGCTGTTTTTT. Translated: CATGLAGANSGELFF.

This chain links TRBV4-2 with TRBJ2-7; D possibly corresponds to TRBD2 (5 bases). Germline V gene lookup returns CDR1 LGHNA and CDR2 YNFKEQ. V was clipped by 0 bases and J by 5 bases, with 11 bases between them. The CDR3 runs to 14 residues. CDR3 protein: CASSQDWRAHEQYF. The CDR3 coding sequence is TGTGCCAGCAGCCAAGATTGGCGGGCCCACGAGCAGTACTTC.

The CDR3 DNA sequence: TGTGCCAGTAGGGACAGGGTTTGGGACACCGGGGAGCTGTTTTTT. Translated, it gives CASRDRVWDTGELFF. This rearrangement joins TRBV19 to TRBJ2-2, with 8 bases fitting TRBD1. V dropped 6 bases and J dropped 3; count of bases not matched to a gene: 6. There are 15 residues in the CDR3. CDR1 is LNHDA and CDR2 is SQIVND in the germline V gene (reference sequence).

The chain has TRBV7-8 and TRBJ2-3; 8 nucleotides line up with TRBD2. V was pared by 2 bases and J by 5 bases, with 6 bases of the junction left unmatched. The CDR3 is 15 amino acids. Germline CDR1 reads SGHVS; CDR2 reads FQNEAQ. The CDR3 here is CASSLTGGLGDTQYF. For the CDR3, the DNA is TGTGCCAGCAGCTTAACGGGGGGGCTCGGAGATACGCAGTATTTT.

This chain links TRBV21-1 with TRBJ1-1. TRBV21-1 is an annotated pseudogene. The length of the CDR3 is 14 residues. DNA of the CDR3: TGTGCCAGCAGCCCGGGGAGGTGGATCACTGAAGCTTTCTTT. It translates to CASSPGRWITEAFF.

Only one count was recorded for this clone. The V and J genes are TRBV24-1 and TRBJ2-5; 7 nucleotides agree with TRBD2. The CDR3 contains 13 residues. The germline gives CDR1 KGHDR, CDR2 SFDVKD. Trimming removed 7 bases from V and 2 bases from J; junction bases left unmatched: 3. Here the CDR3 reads CATSRAGQETQYF. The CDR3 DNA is TGTGCCACCAGCCGAGCGGGGCAAGAGACCCAGTACTTC.